The 31 T cell receptor beta chains below were found in one sample sequenced in a study of radiotherapy plus CTLA-4 blockade in lung cancer. Data came from immunoSEQ multiplex PCR; TCRdb stores just in-frame clones and leaves some out. This sample has around 31,000 clones, with about 72% found just once. The material was peripheral blood, obtained from a patient treated with radiotherapy plus ipilimumab. These TCRs come from a human donor with non-small cell lung cancer who had stable disease on radiotherapy plus ipilimumab.

This clone was counted once. The chain combines TRBV19 with TRBJ1-1; D remains ambiguous. Germline-derived CDR1 and CDR2 are LNHDA and SQIVND (reference sequence). Trimming removed 5 bases at V and 6 bases at J, with 16 bases between. This CDR3 comprises 14 residues. The CDR3 sequence is CASSFKSMVAEAFF. The DNA of the CDR3 is TGTGCCAGTAGTTTCAAGTCAATGGTGGCTGAAGCTTTCTTT.

The V and J genes are TRBV5-1 and TRBJ1-3; no clear D gene. Germline loops: CDR1 SGHRS, CDR2 YFSETQ. This CDR3 comprises 15 residues. V lost 0 bases and J 0 bases, leaving 7 bases between the germline ends. CDR3 loop: CASSLEGNSGNTIYF. For the CDR3, the DNA is TGCGCCAGCAGCTTGGAAGGGAACTCTGGAAACACCATATATTTT.

The chain couples TRBV7-2 to TRBJ2-2; maybe TRBD1 (5 bases). With 7 bases removed from V and 4 bases from J, the gap between germline ends came to 19 bases. The germline CDR1 and CDR2 sequences are SGHTA and FQGNSA. The CDR3 covers 16 residues. The CDR3 protein is CASNQFGASGTGELFF. CDR3 nucleotides: TGTGCCAGCAATCAGTTTGGGGCTTCGGGCACCGGGGAGCTGTTTTTT.

The chain couples TRBV19 to TRBJ2-2; TRBD1 is a possible D gene (6 bases). The CDR3 sequence is 15 residues long. Germline lookup yields CDR1 LNHDA and CDR2 SQIVND (reference sequence). V was clipped by 6 bases and J by 0 bases, with 11 bases between them. CDR3 sequence: CASRPRGSNTGELFF. The CDR3 nucleotides read TGTGCCAGTAGACCCAGGGGTTCGAACACCGGGGAGCTGTTTTTT.

V usage is TRBV27 and J usage is TRBJ1-4; 8 bases are a match to TRBD1. The CDR3 is 15 amino acids. V gave up 6 bases and J gave up 0 bases; unmatched junction bases: 3. Germline V gene data show CDR1 as MNHEY and CDR2 as SMNVEV (reference sequence). In DNA, the CDR3 is TGTGCCAGCAGGACAGGGGCTGCAACTAATGAAAAACTGTTTTTT. Translation gives CASRTGAATNEKLFF.

V gene TRBV13 combines with J gene TRBJ2-5; 8 bases line up with TRBD2. The V gene's germline CDR1 is PRHDT and CDR2 FYEKMQ (reference sequence). Germline trimming cut 3 bases from V and 2 bases from J; bases unmatched to any gene: 2. The CDR3 is 14 residues long. In DNA, the CDR3 is TGTGCCAGCAGCTTGGGGACTAGTCAAGAGACCCAGTACTTC. Encoded protein: CASSLGTSQETQYF. Combining the CDR3 with reference TRBV13 and TRBJ2-5 gives the whole variable domain AAGVIQSPRHLIKEKRETATLKCYPIPRHDTVYWYQQGPGQDPQFLISFYEKMQSDKGSIPDRFSAQQFSDYHSELNMSSLELGDSALYFCASSLGTSQETQYFGPGTRLLVL.

The chain uses TRBV6-1 and TRBJ1-4, with a weak D call TRBD1 (6 bases). The CDR3 has 15 amino acids. Germline CDR1 is MNHNS and CDR2 is SASEGT. Trimming left V 1 base short and J 8 bases short, with 14 bases between. DNA of the CDR3: TGTGCCAGCAGTGAAGGGTCAGGGGAGGAAGAAAAACTGTTTTTT. Protein sequence: CASSEGSGEEEKLFF.

The chain is built from TRBV29-1 and TRBJ1-4, with a weak D call TRBD1 (5 bases). Trimming left V 5 bases short and J 6 bases short, with 13 bases between. Germline V gene data show CDR1 as SQVTM and CDR2 as ANQGSEA. The CDR3 is made up of 13 amino acids. CDR3 sequence reads: CSVILQGDEKLFF. As DNA, the CDR3 is TGCAGCGTTATTCTACAAGGGGATGAAAAACTGTTTTTT.

Only a few counts were recorded for this clone. The CDR3 region has the DNA TGCGCCAGCAGCCAAGATAGGAGGACGGGCTACACCTTC. Protein sequence: CASSQDRRTGYTF. The chain carries TRBV4-3 and TRBJ1-2; D is undetermined. This CDR3 is 13 amino acids long. The V end lost 0 bases, the J end lost 8 bases, and 10 bases lay between the germline ends. Germline V gene data show CDR1 as LGHNA and CDR2 as YSLEER.

The chain couples TRBV7-9 to TRBJ2-2; tentatively, D is TRBD1 or TRBD2 (5 bases each). The length of the CDR3 is 14 residues. Germline CDR1 reads SEHNR; CDR2 reads FQNEAQ (reference sequence). V shed 6 bases and J shed 3 bases, with 11 bases lying between them. CDR3 region: CASRWDLHTGELFF. The CDR3 DNA reads TGTGCCAGCAGATGGGACCTACACACCGGGGAGCTGTTTTTT.

This clone was observed once. The chain combines TRBV2 with TRBJ1-1, with D uncertain. V lost 6 bases to trimming and J lost 11 bases, with 16 bases between them. CDR1 SNHLY and CDR2 FYNNEI come from the germline V gene. The CDR3 is 12 amino acids. CDR3 loop: CASRLLVEGAFF. As DNA, the CDR3 is TGTGCCAGCAGGCTGTTGGTAGAGGGTGCTTTCTTT. Supplemented by reference TRBV2 and TRBJ1-1, the full variable domain reads EPEVTQTPSHQVTQMGQEVILRCVPISNHLYFYWYRQILGQKVEFLVSFYNNEISEKSEIFDDQFSVERPDGSNFTLKIRSTKLEDSAMYFCASRLLVEGAFFGQGTRLTVV.

This clone was found a few times. The chain links TRBV5-1 to TRBJ1-2; no firm D call. The CDR3 loop spans 12 amino acids. The germline V and J ends were trimmed by 2 bases and 12 bases, with 14 bases remaining between them. The V gene's germline CDR1 is SGHRS and CDR2 YFSETQ. The CDR3 DNA reads as TGCGCCAGCAGCTTACGGGGAATTTGGCACACCTTC. It encodes CASSLRGIWHTF. The full variable domain, with the rest looked up from reference TRBV5-1 and TRBJ1-2, is KAGVTQTPRYLIKTRGQQVTLSCSPISGHRSVSWYQQTPGQGLQFLFEYFSETQRNKGNFPGRFSGRQFSNSRSEMNVSTLELGDSALYLCASSLRGIWHTFGSGTRLTVV.

V usage is TRBV19 and J usage is TRBJ1-5; TRBD1 is a possible D gene (6 bases). The CDR3 is 15 amino acids. V was clipped by 3 bases and J by 0 bases, with 9 bases between them. Germline V gene lookup returns CDR1 LNHDA and CDR2 SQIVND (reference sequence). In DNA, the CDR3 is TGTGCCAGTAGTATGGACAGATATAGCAATCAGCCCCAGCATTTT. Its translation is CASSMDRYSNQPQHF.

This clone has just one count. In DNA, the CDR3 is TGTGCCAGCAGCTTGAGCAGGGCGGGGACTGAAGCTTTCTTT. This translates into CASSLSRAGTEAFF. The chain recombines TRBV5-6 with TRBJ1-1; D is perhaps TRBD1 (5 bases). Trimming pared 1 base from V and 5 bases from J, leaving 12 bases between. The CDR3 loop spans 14 amino acids. Germline V gene sequence: CDR1 SGHDT, CDR2 YYEEEE.

This chain uses TRBV30 with TRBJ1-2; no clear D gene. V lost 2 bases to trimming and J lost 8 bases, with 9 bases between them. CDR1 and CDR2 from the germline V gene are GTSNPN and SVGIG (reference sequence). The CDR3 is 11 residues long. CDR3 bases: TGTGCCTGGAGTCCCTCCCAAGGCTACACCTTC. It translates to CAWSPSQGYTF.

The chain links TRBV9 to TRBJ1-4, with D perhaps matching TRBD1 (5 bases). The V and J ends lost 4 bases and 3 bases respectively, with 13 bases between them. Per the germline V gene, CDR1 is SGDLS and CDR2 is YYNGEE. The CDR3 is 15 amino acids. CDR3 region: CASSPFQGSNEKLFF. The CDR3 DNA follows: TGTGCCAGCAGCCCGTTTCAGGGTTCTAATGAAAAACTGTTTTTT.

The chain uses TRBV11-2 and TRBJ1-3; 7 nucleotides match TRBD1. V lost 1 base to trimming and J lost 3 bases; unmatched junction nucleotides: 9. CDR1 is SGHAT and CDR2 is FQNNGV in the germline V gene. CDR3 size: 17 residues. CDR3 loop: CASSLGKTQGDGNTIYF. Here the CDR3 DNA reads TGTGCCAGCAGCTTAGGAAAGACCCAGGGGGATGGAAACACCATATATTTT. The variable domain in full, completed from reference TRBV11-2 and TRBJ1-3, reads EAGVAQSPRYKIIEKRQSVAFWCNPISGHATLYWYQQILGQGPKLLIQFQNNGVVDDSQLPKDRFSAERLKGVDSTLKIQPAKLEDSAVYLCASSLGKTQGDGNTIYFGEGSWLTVV.

V and J are TRBV2 and TRBJ1-2; TRBD1 matches 8 bases. CDR3 length: 15 residues. CDR1 is SNHLY, CDR2 FYNNEI, per germline. V trimming: 4 bases; J trimming: 4 bases; junction bases outside the gene matches: 8. CDR3: CASSGDRGLFYGYTF. CDR3 DNA: TGTGCCAGCAGTGGAGACAGGGGCCTTTTCTATGGCTACACCTTC.

This chain links TRBV5-1 with TRBJ1-5, with D perhaps TRBD1 (6 bases). V was clipped by 4 bases and J by 5 bases, with 16 bases between them. From germline, CDR1 is SGHRS and CDR2 YFSETQ. The CDR3 is 15 amino acids. The CDR3 nucleotides read TGCGCCAGCAGCACAGGGTGGGGAGGGGATCAGCCCCAGCATTTT. It translates to CASSTGWGGDQPQHF.

The V gene is TRBV19, the J gene TRBJ1-5; 7 bases are a match to TRBD1. V lost 6 bases to trimming and J lost 2 bases; unmatched junction nucleotides: 4. Looked up from germline, CDR1 is LNHDA and CDR2 is SQIVND (reference sequence). This CDR3 has 14 residues. CDR3 residues: CASRKGAGNQPQHF. CDR3 DNA sequence: TGTGCCAGTAGAAAGGGGGCTGGCAATCAGCCCCAGCATTTT. Complete variable domain (other parts from reference TRBV19 and TRBJ1-5): DGGITQSPKYLFRKEGQNVTLSCEQNLNHDAMYWYRQDPGQGLRLIYYSQIVNDFQKGDIAEGYSVSREKKESFPLTVTSAQKNPTAFYLCASRKGAGNQPQHFGDGTRLSIL.

This clone has only a few counts. The chain has TRBV6-6 and TRBJ1-6; 10 bases fit TRBD1. CDR3 length: 15 residues. The V and J ends lost 2 bases and 8 bases, in that order; junction bases with no gene match: 3. The germline gives CDR1 MNHNY, CDR2 SVGAGI (reference sequence). This CDR3 reads CASSYPTGGHSPLHF. CDR3 nucleotide sequence: TGTGCCAGCAGTTACCCGACAGGGGGCCATTCACCCCTCCACTTT.

J is TRBJ1-1 and V is TRBV6-5; D unclear. The CDR3 has 12 amino acids. The ends were cut back, 5 bases at V and 6 bases at J, with 10 bases in the middle. Germline values: CDR1 MNHEY, CDR2 SVGAGI. The CDR3 reads CASSDDGPEAFF. As DNA, the CDR3 is TGTGCCAGCAGTGACGACGGACCTGAAGCTTTCTTT.

The V call is TRBV10-2, the J call TRBJ2-5; possibly TRBD2 for D (5 bases). CDR3 length: 16 residues. Trimming took off 4 bases at V and 6 bases at J, with 21 bases between the two ends. Germline CDR1 WSHSY, CDR2 SAAADI. CDR3 residues: CASSGIGLTFRKTQYF. CDR3 DNA sequence: TGCGCCAGCAGTGGTATTGGACTCACCTTTCGAAAGACCCAGTACTTC.

This clone was found a few times. V and J are TRBV5-6 and TRBJ2-3, with unresolved D. V was pared by 4 bases and J by 2 bases, with 23 bases between. Germline V lookup: CDR1 SGHDT, CDR2 YYEEEE. The CDR3 extends over 18 amino acids. CDR3 in amino acids: CASSQGELRRKYTDTQYF. CDR3 nucleotides: TGTGCCAGCAGCCAAGGTGAGCTCCGACGGAAGTACACAGATACGCAGTATTTT.

V usage is TRBV7-2 and J usage is TRBJ2-3; D is possibly TRBD1 or TRBD2 (6 bases each). Deletions cut 6 bases from V and 5 bases from J, with 12 bases between. The CDR3 loop spans 13 amino acids. Germline CDR1 SGHTA, CDR2 FQGNSA. Written as DNA, the CDR3 is TGTGCCAGCAGTGGGGGGCCGGGAGATACGCAGTATTTT. As protein: CASSGGPGDTQYF. Together with reference TRBV7-2 and TRBJ2-3, the CDR3 gives the full variable domain: GAGVSQSPSNKVTEKGKDVELRCDPISGHTALYWYRQSLGQGLEFLIYFQGNSAPDKSGLPSDRFSAERTGGSVSTLTIQRTQQEDSAVYLCASSGGPGDTQYFGPGTRLTVL.

V and J are TRBV5-6 and TRBJ2-5; D possibly uses TRBD1 or TRBD2 (6 bases each). V was trimmed by 1 base and J by 1 base, leaving 17 bases between them. There are 17 residues in the CDR3. Germline CDR1 reads SGHDT; CDR2 reads YYEEEE. The CDR3 DNA reads TGTGCCAGCAGCTTGCCCCTTATGAGGGGGGCCCAAGAGACCCAGTACTTC. Protein product: CASSLPLMRGAQETQYF.

The genes are TRBV19 and TRBJ2-3, with unresolved D. The germline V gene encodes CDR1 LNHDA and CDR2 SQIVND (reference sequence). The ends were cut back, 7 bases at V and 0 bases at J, with 11 bases in the middle. The CDR3 is made up of 14 amino acids. As DNA, the CDR3 is TGTGCCAGTAAAACCACATCTAGCACAGATACGCAGTATTTT. Encoded protein: CASKTTSSTDTQYF.

V gene TRBV25-1 combines with J gene TRBJ2-1; D not resolved. The CDR3 loop spans 12 amino acids. CDR1 is MGHDK and CDR2 is SYGVNS in the germline V gene. V gave up 6 bases and J gave up 5 bases, with 8 bases separating them. In nucleotides, the CDR3 is TGTGCCAGCAGAATTAAGAACAATGAGCAGTTCTTC. Protein sequence: CASRIKNNEQFF.

Only one count was recorded for this clone. The genes are TRBV9 and TRBJ2-1; 8 nucleotides align to TRBD2. After removal of 0 bases from V and 4 bases from J, the junction contained 3 bases not matched to a gene. This CDR3 is built from 15 residues. The V gene's germline CDR1 is SGDLS and CDR2 YYNGEE. The CDR3 coding sequence is TGTGCCAGCAGCGTAGGACCTAGCGGGTACAATGAGCAGTTCTTC. This encodes CASSVGPSGYNEQFF.

The chain is built from TRBV5-5 and TRBJ2-3; 10 bases agree with TRBD1. CDR1 is SGHKS, CDR2 YYEKEE, per germline (reference sequence). The CDR3 spans 15 residues. V lost 4 bases to trimming and J lost 2 bases; unmatched junction nucleotides: 4. As DNA, the CDR3 is TGTGCCAGCAGCACCGGGACAGGGGTCACAGATACGCAGTATTTT. Translation: CASSTGTGVTDTQYF. Filled out from reference TRBV5-5 and TRBJ2-3, the complete variable domain reads DAGVTQSPTHLIKTRGQQVTLRCSPISGHKSVSWYQQVLGQGPQFIFQYYEKEERGRGNFPDRFSARQFPNYSSELNVNALLLGDSALYLCASSTGTGVTDTQYFGPGTRLTVL.

The chain links TRBV9 to TRBJ2-7; unclear D gene. The CDR3 spans 15 residues. Germline lookup yields CDR1 SGDLS and CDR2 YYNGEE. Trimming removed 0 bases from V and 4 bases from J, with 14 bases in between. The CDR3 region is CASSVEDGQGYEQYF. The CDR3 DNA reads TGTGCCAGCAGCGTAGAGGACGGCCAAGGATACGAGCAGTACTTC.